The next 28 T cell receptor beta chains were all read from a single sample in a study of control samples from healthy donors and cancer patients. Only in-frame clones appear in the TCRdb table, and some are missing; sequencing was by immunoSEQ multiplex PCR. The sample lists some 120,000 clones, approximately 89% occurring once. The sequencing input was blood. The receptors derive from a woman aged 18-30 years in good health.

The chain has TRBV9 and TRBJ1-2; D ambiguous. V was pared by 1 base and J by 4 bases, with 14 bases between. The CDR3 is 15 amino acids. From germline, CDR1 is SGDLS and CDR2 YYNGEE. CDR3 protein: CASSVSSALTYGYTF. CDR3 coding DNA: TGTGCCAGCAGCGTAAGTTCCGCGTTAACCTATGGCTACACCTTC.

This chain joins TRBV11-3 and TRBJ2-1; TRBD2 agrees at 8 bases. V gave up 5 bases and J gave up 4 bases; unmatched junction bases: 7. The CDR3 contains 15 residues. CDR1 SGHNT and CDR2 YENEEA come from the germline V gene. CDR3 region: CASSPRSSGYNEQFF. CDR3 DNA: TGTGCCAGCAGCCCCCGGTCTAGCGGGTACAATGAGCAGTTCTTC.

The chain is built from TRBV3-1 (or the pseudogene TRBV3-2) and TRBJ2-7, with D maybe TRBD1 (6 bases). This CDR3 spans 16 amino acids. Trimming cost V 2 bases and J 2 bases, with 16 bases left between them. Germline CDR1 LGHDT, CDR2 YNNKEL (reference sequence). The CDR3 coding sequence is TGTGCCAGCAGCCAACCCGTGGGGACAAATCCCTACGAGCAGTACTTC. Residues: CASSQPVGTNPYEQYF.

CDR3 in amino acids: CASSLAGGLLDTQYF. CDR3 nucleotides: TGTGCCAGCAGTTTGGCGGGGGGGCTCCTAGATACGCAGTATTTT. This chain connects TRBV27 to TRBJ2-3; TRBD2 aligns across 9 bases. The CDR3 is 15 amino acids. V was pared by 3 bases and J by 5 bases, with 6 bases of the junction left unmatched. CDR1 is MNHEY, CDR2 SMNVEV, per germline (reference sequence).

V gene TRBV29-1 combines with J gene TRBJ2-1, with D perhaps matching TRBD2 (6 bases). The length of the CDR3 is 14 residues. Trimming shortened V by 6 bases and J by 0 bases, and 12 bases separated the two germline ends. In germline, CDR1 is SQVTM, CDR2 ANQGSEA. For the CDR3, the DNA is TGCAGCGTGAAAGACGGGGGCTCCTACAATGAGCAGTTCTTC. This gives the protein CSVKDGGSYNEQFF.

V and J are TRBV28 and TRBJ2-7; 11 bases agree with TRBD2. The CDR3 length is 19 residues. Germline V gives CDR1 MDHEN, CDR2 SYDVKM. Germline trimming cut 4 bases from V and 4 bases from J; bases unmatched to any gene: 18. The CDR3, as DNA: TGTGCCAGCAGTTCCATCCTCCCAACGACTAGCGGGGATAGGTACGAGCAGTACTTC. This gives the protein CASSSILPTTSGDRYEQYF.

A single count supports this clone. This chain connects TRBV5-1 to TRBJ2-5; 9 bases match TRBD2. Germline CDR1 is SGHRS and CDR2 is YFSETQ. This CDR3 has 14 amino acids. With 5 bases clipped from V and 4 bases from J, the junction kept 6 bases outside the gene matches. The CDR3 DNA reads TGCGCCAGCAGGTTGACTAGCGGTTCAGAGACCCAGTACTTC. Amino acid sequence: CASRLTSGSETQYF.

This clone was found a few times. V is TRBV7-9 and J is TRBJ1-5, with 7 positions matching TRBD1. The CDR3 is 14 residues long. From germline, CDR1 is SEHNR and CDR2 FQNEAQ (reference sequence). With V trimmed by 5 bases and J by 3 bases, 4 bases remained unmatched. The CDR3 reads CASSPTGTNQPQHF. The CDR3, as DNA: TGTGCCAGCAGCCCGACAGGGACCAATCAGCCCCAGCATTTT.

This chain joins TRBV7-2 and TRBJ2-3; weak D call: TRBD2 (5 bases). The CDR3 consists of 13 residues. Trimming shortened V by 4 bases and J by 5 bases, and 10 bases separated the two germline ends. Germline assignment: CDR1 SGHTA and CDR2 FQGNSA. In DNA form, the CDR3 reads TGTGCCAGCAGCTGGAGGAGAGGAGATACGCAGTATTTT. Protein: CASSWRRGDTQYF.

The chain recombines TRBV10-2 with TRBJ2-7; 12 bases match TRBD2. The trim removed 0 bases at V and 4 bases at J, leaving 16 bases unmatched. CDR3 size: 20 residues. Per the germline V gene, CDR1 is WSHSY and CDR2 is SAAADI. The CDR3 here is CASSESTSRGTSGGPYEQYF. CDR3 bases: TGCGCCAGCAGTGAGTCGACTTCGAGGGGAACTAGCGGGGGGCCATACGAGCAGTACTTC.

V gene TRBV29-1 combines with J gene TRBJ2-7; D may be TRBD1 (6 bases). Between the trimmed V and J ends, which lost 6 bases and 6 bases, there was a span of 18 bases. This CDR3 spans 13 amino acids. Per germline, CDR1 SQVTM and CDR2 ANQGSEA. CDR3 sequence: CSVTGDTLGEQYF. CDR3 DNA sequence: TGCAGCGTAACCGGGGACACCCTTGGCGAGCAGTACTTC.

The chain uses TRBV28 and TRBJ1-6, with no clear D. The V and J ends lost 2 bases and 10 bases respectively, with 15 bases between them. The V gene's germline CDR1 is MDHEN and CDR2 SYDVKM. CDR3 size: 15 residues. CDR3 sequence (DNA): TGTGCCAGCAGTTTACTCGGCCCTCGATACTCACCCCTCCACTTT. Protein sequence: CASSLLGPRYSPLHF.

The gene calls are TRBV4-3 and TRBJ1-4; possibly TRBD1 for D (5 bases). There are 14 residues in the CDR3. The V end lost 0 bases, the J end lost 4 bases, and 6 bases lay between the germline ends. Germline assignment: CDR1 LGHNA and CDR2 YSLEER. In nucleotides, the CDR3 is TGCGCCAGCAGCCAAGATAGGGGTAATGAAAAACTGTTTTTT. Its translation is CASSQDRGNEKLFF.

The chain couples TRBV7-9 to TRBJ2-5, with D possibly TRBD2 on 5 matching bases. The germline V gene has CDR1 SEHNR and CDR2 FQNEAQ (reference sequence). With 3 bases removed from V and 5 bases from J, the gap between germline ends came to 7 bases. This CDR3 region has 12 residues. The CDR3 is CASSFSVETQYF. The CDR3 nucleotides are TGTGCCAGCAGCTTTAGCGTGGAGACCCAGTACTTC.

CDR3 DNA: TGTGCCAGCAGCTTTTCCTTTGGGCTCGACAATGAGCAGTTCTTC. This translates into CASSFSFGLDNEQFF. J is TRBJ2-1 and V is TRBV7-3; unclear D gene. Germline CDR1 reads SGHTA; CDR2 reads FQGTGA. The CDR3 totals 15 residues. The ends were cut back, 3 bases at V and 5 bases at J, with 14 bases in the middle.

The chain has TRBV20-1 and TRBJ2-3; no definite D call. Germline CDR1 and CDR2: DFQATT and SNEGSKA (reference sequence). The CDR3 runs to 11 residues. V was shortened by 5 bases and J by 4 bases, with 7 bases between the two germline ends. CDR3 amino acids: CSAPTADTQYF. For the CDR3, the DNA is TGCAGTGCTCCGACGGCAGATACGCAGTATTTT.

J is TRBJ2-5 and V is TRBV4-1; TRBD1 matches 12 bases. Germline V gene data show CDR1 as MGHRA and CDR2 as YSYEKL. V gave up 0 bases and J gave up 6 bases; unmatched junction bases: 20. CDR3 length: 21 amino acids. As DNA, the CDR3 is TGCGCCAGCAGCCAAGATTGGATTTCGGCACAGTTGGGACAGGGGGCAAAGACCCAGTACTTC. The encoded protein is CASSQDWISAQLGQGAKTQYF.

V usage is TRBV7-2 and J usage is TRBJ2-6; 7 nucleotides align to TRBD1. Looked up from germline, CDR1 is SGHTA and CDR2 is FQGNSA. The CDR3 runs 16 residues. V was clipped by 2 bases and J by 4 bases; unmatched bases: 5. For the CDR3, the DNA is TGTGCCAGCAGCTTACGACAGGGTGCCGGGGCCAACGTCCTGACTTTC. Its protein is CASSLRQGAGANVLTF.

J is TRBJ2-2 and V is TRBV9, with 9 bases that match TRBD2. This CDR3 comprises 16 residues. V trimming: 0 bases; J trimming: 4 bases; junction bases outside the gene matches: 4. The germline CDR1 and CDR2 sequences are SGDLS and YYNGEE. CDR3 sequence reads: CASSVVPSGTTGELFF. CDR3 bases: TGTGCCAGCAGCGTAGTCCCTAGCGGGACCACCGGGGAGCTGTTTTTT.

The chain combines TRBV24-1 with TRBJ2-3, with 12 bases that match TRBD2. Germline assignment: CDR1 KGHDR and CDR2 SFDVKD. Unmatched junction bases numbered 7, after V lost 4 bases and J lost 0 bases. CDR3 length: 18 amino acids. This CDR3 is CATSDTGLAGRSTDTQYF. CDR3 nucleotides: TGTGCCACCAGTGACACCGGACTAGCGGGGAGGAGCACAGATACGCAGTATTTT.

Concerning this clone: One end of the junction is discordant with germline, which a read error may explain. The V gene is TRBV6-2 or TRBV6-3, the J gene TRBJ2-7; 11 bases match TRBD2. The CDR3 is 14 amino acids. CDR1 and CDR2 (germline): MNHEY, SVGEGT. CDR3 region: CASSSRTSGYGQYF. In DNA, the CDR3 is TGTGCCAGCAGTTCCCGGACTAGCGGGTACGGGCAGTACTTC.

This chain uses TRBV30 with TRBJ1-1; 8 nucleotides match TRBD1. Germline loops: CDR1 GTSNPN, CDR2 SVGIG (reference sequence). The CDR3 is made up of 16 amino acids. V gave up 5 bases and J gave up 0 bases; unmatched junction bases: 11. CDR3 sequence (DNA): TGTGCCTGGCAGATTCCAGGGGGCTGGGTGAACACTGAAGCTTTCTTT. Amino acid sequence: CAWQIPGGWVNTEAFF.

The chain uses TRBV18 and TRBJ2-1, with 8 bases identical to TRBD1. The CDR3 is 16 residues long. Germline CDR1 is KGHSH and CDR2 is LQKENI. V lost 7 bases, J lost 12 bases, and 20 bases stayed unmatched. Here the CDR3 reads CASLIAPTGAPSGQFF. Here the CDR3 DNA reads TGTGCCAGCTTAATTGCCCCGACAGGGGCACCCTCAGGGCAGTTCTTC.

This sequence joins TRBV5-4 and TRBJ1-6, with a tentative D call TRBD1 (6 bases). The CDR3 is 15 residues long. Trimming removed 2 bases from V and 9 bases from J, with 15 bases in between. Germline values: CDR1 SGHNT, CDR2 YYREEE (reference sequence). CDR3 nucleotide sequence: TGTGCCAGCAGCTTTTCCGGGACAATAAGTTCACCCCTCCACTTT. Its translation is CASSFSGTISSPLHF.

The chain combines TRBV5-1 with TRBJ2-7, with D possibly being TRBD1 (5 bases). CDR1 is SGHRS and CDR2 is YFSETQ in the germline V gene. Trimming stripped 4 bases from V and 2 bases from J, with 16 bases between. CDR3 length: 15 residues. The CDR3 reads CASSPASTATYEQYF. The DNA for the CDR3 is TGCGCCAGCAGCCCAGCCTCGACAGCAACCTACGAGCAGTACTTC.

The rearrangement joins TRBV6-5 to TRBJ2-7; 7 nucleotides align to TRBD1. Germline lookup yields CDR1 MNHEY and CDR2 SVGAGI. Trimming cost V 6 bases and J 1 base; bases outside gene matches: 6. The CDR3 is 14 amino acids. The CDR3 sequence is CASRYNRGSYEQYF. CDR3 coding DNA: TGTGCCAGCAGGTATAACAGGGGTTCCTACGAGCAGTACTTC.

The rearrangement joins TRBV28 to TRBJ2-7; possible D gene TRBD2, 6 bases. Germline V lookup: CDR1 MDHEN, CDR2 SYDVKM. The length of the CDR3 is 12 residues. V was clipped by 7 bases and J by 3 bases, with 10 bases between them. The CDR3 protein is CASKRVDYEQYF. The CDR3 region has the DNA TGTGCCAGCAAGCGGGTTGACTACGAGCAGTACTTC.

J is TRBJ1-2 and V is TRBV9, with D uncertain. Germline V lookup: CDR1 SGDLS, CDR2 YYNGEE. The length of the CDR3 is 15 residues. Deletions cut 0 bases from V and 8 bases from J, with 17 bases between. CDR3 amino acids: CASSVAPEGFWGYTF. In nucleotides, the CDR3 is TGTGCCAGCAGCGTAGCCCCCGAGGGATTCTGGGGCTACACCTTC.